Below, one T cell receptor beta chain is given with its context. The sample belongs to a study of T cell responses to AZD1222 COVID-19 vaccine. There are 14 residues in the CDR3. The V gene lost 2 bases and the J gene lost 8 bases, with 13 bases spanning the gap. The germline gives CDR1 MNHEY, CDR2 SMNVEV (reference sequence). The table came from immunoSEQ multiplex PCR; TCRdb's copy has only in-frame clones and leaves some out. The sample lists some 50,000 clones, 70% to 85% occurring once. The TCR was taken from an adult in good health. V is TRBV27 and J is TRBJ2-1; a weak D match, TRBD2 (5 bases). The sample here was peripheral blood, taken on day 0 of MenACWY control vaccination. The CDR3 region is CASSLRTPRDEQFF. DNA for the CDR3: TGTGCCAGCAGTTTAAGAACCCCGAGGGATGAGCAGTTCTTC.